A single sample gave rise to the 30 T cell receptor beta chains below, sequenced in a study of blood T cell repertoires in COVID-19. Assay: immunoSEQ multiplex PCR; the TCRdb copy retains only in-frame clones and omits some. The sample has about 120,000 clones, nearly 90% seen once. The source material was peripheral blood. The source is a woman aged 80 or older with acute or convalescent COVID-19.

This chain joins TRBV3-1 (or the pseudogene TRBV3-2) and TRBJ2-3; TRBD2 might be the D (6 bases). The CDR3 runs 15 residues. Trimming shortened V by 3 bases and J by 2 bases, and 12 bases separated the two germline ends. Germline V gene data show CDR1 as LGHDT and CDR2 as YNNKEL (reference sequence). The CDR3 bases are TGTGCCAGCAGCCAGGGGACTTCCTCCACAGATACGCAGTATTTT. The encoded protein is CASSQGTSSTDTQYF.

CDR3 protein: CASIEGNTDTQYF. In DNA form, the CDR3 reads TGTGCCAGCATTGAGGGTAATACAGATACGCAGTATTTT. V usage is TRBV28 and J usage is TRBJ2-3, with a possible D match to TRBD2 (5 bases). Trimming shortened V by 7 bases and J by 3 bases, and 11 bases separated the two germline ends. The CDR3 consists of 13 residues. Germline-derived CDR1 and CDR2 are MDHEN and SYDVKM. The whole variable domain, filled in from reference TRBV28 and TRBJ2-3, reads DVKVTQSSRYLVKRTGEKVFLECVQDMDHENMFWYRQDPGLGLRLIYFSYDVKMKEKGDIPEGYSVSREKKERFSLILESASTNQTSMYLCASIEGNTDTQYFGPGTRLTVL.

The chain combines TRBV7-2 with TRBJ1-6; TRBD1 matches at 8 bases. V was clipped by 0 bases and J by 4 bases; unmatched bases: 2. Germline loops: CDR1 SGHTA, CDR2 FQGNSA. This CDR3 has 16 amino acids. CDR3 in DNA: TGTGCCAGCAGCTTAGCTGGGACAGGTTATAATTCACCCCTCCACTTT. This gives the protein CASSLAGTGYNSPLHF. Complete variable domain (other parts from reference TRBV7-2 and TRBJ1-6): GAGVSQSPSNKVTEKGKDVELRCDPISGHTALYWYRQSLGQGLEFLIYFQGNSAPDKSGLPSDRFSAERTGGSVSTLTIQRTQQEDSAVYLCASSLAGTGYNSPLHFGNGTRLTVT.

The V gene is TRBV5-4, the J gene TRBJ2-7; D is unresolved. CDR3 length: 12 amino acids. CDR1 is SGHNT, CDR2 YYREEE, per germline (reference sequence). The V gene lost 5 bases and the J gene lost 1 base, with 7 bases spanning the gap. The DNA for the CDR3 is TGTGCCAGCAGTGACACTTCCTACGAGCAGTACTTC. Its translation is CASSDTSYEQYF.

The rearrangement joins TRBV27 to TRBJ1-6, with 9 bases fitting TRBD1. The CDR3 has 17 amino acids. The germline gives CDR1 MNHEY, CDR2 SMNVEV (reference sequence). Losses at the gene ends were 6 bases for V and 2 bases for J; bases not matched to a gene: 8. The CDR3 nucleotides are TGTGCCAGCAGCTTGCCCGGGACAGGGACCTATAATTCACCCCTCCACTTT. Translated: CASSLPGTGTYNSPLHF.

The V gene is TRBV7-9, the J gene TRBJ2-2, with a tentative D call TRBD2 (5 bases). Deletions cut 10 bases from V and 7 bases from J, with 13 bases between. This CDR3 has 12 amino acids. CDR1 is SEHNR, CDR2 FQNEAQ, per germline (reference sequence). As DNA, the CDR3 is TGTGCCAACGGGAATTGGGGCGGGGAGCTGTTTTTT. It translates to CANGNWGGELFF.

This clone has more than one count but fewer than ten. The rearrangement links TRBV10-3 to TRBJ1-2, with a tentative D call TRBD1 (6 bases). CDR1 ENHRY and CDR2 SYGVKD come from the germline V gene. The CDR3 contains 14 residues. Trimming pared 0 bases from V and 7 bases from J, leaving 12 bases between. DNA for the CDR3: TGTGCCATCAGTGAGTCGGGGGCAGGAGCTGGCTACACCTTC. Translated, it gives CAISESGAGAGYTF.

V usage is TRBV6-2 or TRBV6-3 and J usage is TRBJ1-5, with TRBD1 matching over 9 bases. Trimming took 0 bases from V and 3 from J; bases not matched to a gene: 9. Germline CDR1 MNHEY, CDR2 SVGEGT. The CDR3 covers 18 residues. The CDR3, as DNA: TGTGCCAGCAGTTACTCGAAGGACAGGGGAGGGTTCAATCAGCCCCAGCATTTT. Translation: CASSYSKDRGGFNQPQHF.

This chain connects TRBV29-1 to TRBJ1-2; tentative D call: TRBD1 (6 bases). Between the trimmed V and J ends, which lost 6 bases and 4 bases, there was a span of 21 bases. The germline V gene encodes CDR1 SQVTM and CDR2 ANQGSEA. The CDR3 totals 15 residues. CDR3 nucleotides: TGCAGCGTGATTGGGGGCCATCCAGGTAGCTATGGCTACACCTTC. This codes for CSVIGGHPGSYGYTF.

The rearrangement joins TRBV5-1 to TRBJ2-7; the D gene is possibly TRBD2 (6 bases). Germline V CDR1 and CDR2: SGHRS, YFSETQ. Deletions cut 4 bases from V and 6 bases from J, with 17 bases between. CDR3 length: 14 amino acids. CDR3 in DNA: TGCGCCAGCAGCCCCCGGTGGCGGGGTAGCGAGCAGTACTTC. Translation: CASSPRWRGSEQYF.

This clone was counted a few times. The V and J genes are TRBV4-3 and TRBJ2-7; D call uncertain. V was cut by 0 bases and J by 2 bases, with 8 bases left in between. Germline V gene sequence: CDR1 LGHNA, CDR2 YSLEER. The CDR3 is made up of 14 amino acids. The CDR3 here is CASSQDLSAYEQYF. The CDR3 DNA reads TGCGCCAGCAGCCAAGACTTGAGTGCCTACGAGCAGTACTTC.

This clone was observed a single time. The chain is built from TRBV7-6 and TRBJ1-1; D is unclear. The CDR3 is 16 residues long. Germline assignment: CDR1 SGHVS and CDR2 FNYEAQ. V was clipped by 5 bases and J by 0 bases, with 16 bases between them. For the CDR3, the DNA is TGTGCCAGCAGCCCTCGAGGGAGGGCGGTGAACACTGAAGCTTTCTTT. This gives the protein CASSPRGRAVNTEAFF. The whole variable domain, remainder taken from reference TRBV7-6 and TRBJ1-1, is GAGVSQSPRYKVTKRGQDVALRCDPISGHVSLYWYRQALGQGPEFLTYFNYEAQQDKSGLPNDRFSAERPEGSISTLTIQRTEQRDSAMYRCASSPRGRAVNTEAFFGQGTRLTVV.

In this sample, this clone turned up once. The CDR3 coding sequence is TGCGCCAGCAGCCAAGATTCGGCAGGGAGGGAAAAACTGTTTTTT. This codes for CASSQDSAGREKLFF. The chain employs TRBV4-3 and TRBJ1-4; a possible D gene is TRBD1 (5 bases). This CDR3 contains 15 residues. Trimming pared 0 bases from V and 8 bases from J, leaving 13 bases between. Germline-derived CDR1 and CDR2 are LGHNA and YSLEER.

The gene calls are TRBV6-1 and TRBJ2-7; 9 positions agree with TRBD1. Trimming removed 2 bases from V and 2 bases from J; junction bases left unmatched: 7. Looked up from germline, CDR1 is MNHNS and CDR2 is SASEGT. The CDR3 is 16 residues long. CDR3: CASSEYGTGTPYEQYF. DNA of the CDR3: TGTGCCAGCAGTGAATACGGGACAGGGACACCCTACGAGCAGTACTTC.

CDR3 coding DNA: TGTGCCAGTAGCCCCGGGGGACCGACGAAGTACTCTGGAAACACCATATATTTT. This translates into CASSPGGPTKYSGNTIYF. The chain joins TRBV19 to TRBJ1-3, with D maybe TRBD1 (5 bases). Germline V gene lookup returns CDR1 LNHDA and CDR2 SQIVND (reference sequence). This CDR3 is 18 amino acids long. V was pared by 6 bases and J by 0 bases, with 21 bases between.

The rearrangement uses TRBV6-5 and TRBJ2-1; 9 bases match TRBD2. The CDR3 spans 13 residues. Per germline, CDR1 MNHEY and CDR2 SVGAGI. V dropped 7 bases and J dropped 10; count of bases not matched to a gene: 8. The CDR3: CASTLAGEYEQFF. CDR3 bases: TGTGCCAGCACCTTAGCGGGAGAGTACGAGCAGTTCTTC.

J is TRBJ2-6 and V is TRBV7-8; D possibly corresponds to TRBD2 (5 bases). The CDR3 length is 17 residues. Germline V CDR1 and CDR2: SGHVS, FQNEAQ. The V and J ends lost 5 bases and 0 bases respectively, with 14 bases between them. The CDR3 DNA is TGTGCCAGCAGCCGAGGGTTTCCCTACTCTGGGGCCAACGTCCTGACTTTC. Amino acids: CASSRGFPYSGANVLTF.

The chain has TRBV3-1 (or the pseudogene TRBV3-2) and TRBJ1-3; D possibly corresponds to TRBD1 (5 bases). There are 15 residues in the CDR3. The germline V and J ends were trimmed by 1 base and 8 bases, with 15 bases remaining between them. The germline V gene has CDR1 LGHDT and CDR2 YNNKEL (reference sequence). The CDR3 region is CASSQGGRIADTIYF. The CDR3 DNA is TGTGCCAGCAGCCAAGGGGGCAGGATTGCGGACACCATATATTTT.

This chain joins TRBV15 and TRBJ2-7; D unresolved. Germline CDR1 and CDR2: LNHNV and YYDKDF (reference sequence). CDR3 length: 13 amino acids. The ends were cut back, 0 bases at V and 3 bases at J, with 6 bases in the middle. CDR3 protein: CATSREPVYEQYF. The CDR3 DNA is TGTGCCACCAGCAGAGAACCGGTCTACGAGCAGTACTTC. The full variable domain, its missing parts supplied by reference TRBV15 and TRBJ2-7, is DAMVIQNPRYQVTQFGKPVTLSCSQTLNHNVMYWYQQKSSQAPKLLFHYYDKDFNNEADTPDNFQSRRPNTSFCFLDIRSPGLGDTAMYLCATSREPVYEQYFGPGTRLTVT.

The chain is built from TRBV4-3 and TRBJ2-5; 9 bases match TRBD2. Trimming at V came to 5 bases and at J to 5 bases, leaving 6 bases not matched to a gene. CDR1 LGHNA and CDR2 YSLEER come from the germline V gene. The CDR3 has 14 amino acids. CDR3 nucleotides: TGCGCCAGCAGCTCTAGCGGGGTCGGCGAGACCCAGTACTTC. Amino acids: CASSSSGVGETQYF.

The rearrangement links TRBV5-4 to TRBJ1-1; TRBD1 aligns across 9 bases. Trimming took 2 bases from V and 6 from J; bases not matched to a gene: 5. In germline, CDR1 is SGHNT, CDR2 YYREEE (reference sequence). This CDR3 region has 14 residues. The CDR3 DNA sequence: TGTGCCAGCAGCTTCCGGGACAGGGACGCTGAAGCTTTCTTT. It encodes CASSFRDRDAEAFF.

In DNA form, the CDR3 reads TGTGCCAGCAGCGCAGCGGACAGGATCAACTATGGCTACACCTTC. Its protein product is CASSAADRINYGYTF. The rearrangement links TRBV7-9 to TRBJ1-2, with TRBD1 matching over 7 bases. In germline, CDR1 is SEHNR, CDR2 FQNEAQ (reference sequence). The CDR3 length is 15 residues. J gave up 2 bases and V 5 bases, and 8 bases lay outside the gene matches.

This chain joins TRBV20-1 and TRBJ1-1; 8 bases are a match to TRBD1. After removal of 3 bases from V and 7 bases from J, the junction contained 4 bases not matched to a gene. The germline gives CDR1 DFQATT, CDR2 SNEGSKA (reference sequence). This CDR3 has 12 residues. This CDR3 reads CSASQGAGEAFF. CDR3 DNA sequence: TGCAGTGCTAGTCAGGGGGCCGGTGAAGCTTTCTTT.

The chain combines TRBV7-3 with TRBJ2-1; the match to TRBD2 covers 7 bases. This CDR3 has 15 residues. Per the germline V gene, CDR1 is SGHTA and CDR2 is FQGTGA. V gave up 2 bases and J gave up 6 bases; unmatched junction bases: 7. The CDR3 loop is CASSLEAGVSNEQFF. Here the CDR3 DNA reads TGTGCCAGCAGCTTAGAGGCGGGAGTCAGCAATGAGCAGTTCTTC.

The rearrangement uses TRBV4-1 and TRBJ2-7, with D perhaps matching TRBD2 (6 bases). Germline CDR1 is MGHRA and CDR2 is YSYEKL. The CDR3 covers 16 residues. V lost 0 bases and J lost 3, with 15 bases in between. CDR3 in amino acids: CASSQEGGARVYEQYF. Written as DNA, the CDR3 is TGCGCCAGCAGCCAAGAAGGCGGGGCGCGGGTCTACGAGCAGTACTTC.

The chain uses TRBV23-1 and TRBJ2-7; TRBD1 is a possible D gene (7 bases). TRBV23-1 is an ORF; its function is uncertain. This CDR3 region has 14 residues. Trimming removed 8 bases at V and 2 bases at J, with 16 bases between. In nucleotides, the CDR3 is TGCGCCAGCCGACCGGGGGACAGACCCTACGAGCAGTACTTC. Its translation: CASRPGDRPYEQYF.

This clone has just a few counts. This chain connects TRBV6-2 or TRBV6-3 to TRBJ1-2, with D unresolved. In germline, CDR1 is MNHEY, CDR2 SVGEGT. The V end was cut by 5 bases, the J end by 4 bases, with 11 bases between. The CDR3 has 13 residues. In nucleotides, the CDR3 is TGTGCCAGCAGTCCCTCTCTGTCCTATGGCTACACCTTC. The encoded protein is CASSPSLSYGYTF.

The chain recombines TRBV2 with TRBJ2-1; D might be TRBD2 (6 bases). The germline V and J ends were trimmed by 5 bases and 6 bases, with 14 bases remaining between them. Germline CDR1 reads SNHLY; CDR2 reads FYNNEI. The CDR3 covers 14 residues. CDR3 protein: CASSPGVLINEQFF. The CDR3 coding sequence is TGTGCCAGCAGTCCGGGAGTACTTATCAATGAGCAGTTCTTC.

The chain combines TRBV7-7 with TRBJ2-2; a possible D gene is TRBD1 (6 bases). CDR1 is SSHAT, CDR2 FNYEAQ, per germline (reference sequence). Trimming stripped 2 bases from V and 4 bases from J, with 11 bases between. The CDR3 contains 15 residues. The CDR3 loop is CASSLLRGGTGELFF. In DNA, the CDR3 is TGTGCCAGCAGCTTACTCAGAGGGGGCACCGGGGAGCTGTTTTTT.

The CDR3 DNA follows: TGTGCCAGCAGCCGACAGTCCTACGAGCAGTACTTC. Translated: CASSRQSYEQYF. This chain uses TRBV28 with TRBJ2-7; weak D call: TRBD1 (5 bases). In germline, CDR1 is MDHEN, CDR2 SYDVKM. V was trimmed by 6 bases and J by 1 base, leaving 7 bases between them. The CDR3 loop spans 12 amino acids.